The rows below give T cell receptor beta chains drawn from one sample of a study of CD8+CD57+ T cells in acquired aplastic anemia. MiXCR, run by TCRdb on the reads, gives a single entry per CDR3 protein. The sample holds hundreds of thousands of distinct CDR3 sequences; roughly 68% are singletons and the top ten take 4%. The sample was sorted CD4+, CD8+, or CD8+CD57+ T cells (not recorded which) from PBMCs. These receptors were collected from a human donor in good health, serving as a control. Each CDR3 is given with its conserved first and last residue. Fields, in order: J gene, D gene, V gene, clone size, CDR3 protein, CDR3 DNA. D genes are given only for firm matches. Clone size is stated in some rows and not others, as once, few, many or a class when expanded.

>TRBJ1-4|NA|TRBV12-3/TRBV12-4|NA
CASISSGNEKLFF
TGTGCCAGCATCTCAAGCGGTAATGAAAAACTGTTTTTT
>TRBJ2-2|TRBD1|TRBV12-3/TRBV12-4|many
CASSRTGVRLFF
TGTGCCAGCAGCAGGACAGGGGTACGTCTGTTTTTT
>TRBJ1-1|NA|TRBV10-1|NA
CASSEPGMNTEAFF
TGCGCCAGCAGTGAGCCCGGGATGAACACTGAAGCTTTCTTT
>TRBJ2-7|NA|TRBV20-1|NA
CSASALAGCEQYF
TGCAGTGCTAGCGCGCTCGCGGGTTGCGAGCAGTACTTC
>TRBJ2-7|NA|TRBV7-6|NA
CASSLGLPYYEEHYF
TGTGCCAGCAGCTTAGGGTTACCTTACTACGAGGAGCACTACTTC
>TRBJ1-1|TRBD1|TRBV12-3/TRBV12-4|NA
CASKIQGGKTEAFF
TGTGCCAGCAAAATACAGGGGGGTAAGACTGAAGCTTTCTTT
>TRBJ1-2|NA|TRBV6-5|many
CASSLSGTFGYTF
TGTGCCAGCAGTTTATCCGGGACCTTCGGCTACACCTTC
>TRBJ1-4|NA|TRBV20-1|many
CSAARGGTTNEKLFF
TGCAGTGCTGCCCGAGGGGGGACTACGAACGAAAAACTGTTTTTT
>TRBJ2-6|NA|TRBV9|NA
CASRGVWEANVLTF
TGTGCCAGCAGAGGGGTGTGGGAGGCCAACGTCCTGACTTTC
>TRBJ2-1|NA|TRBV2|NA
CASSGGPYNEQFF
TGTGCCAGCAGTGGGGGCCCCTACAATGAGCAGTTCTTC
>TRBJ2-1|NA|TRBV7-2|NA
CASSFSRWSKNDQQFF
TGTGCCAGCAGCTTCAGCCGGTGGAGTAAGAACGATCAGCAGTTCTTC
>TRBJ2-5|NA|TRBV7-8|many
CASSLATGSGETQYF
TGTGCCAGCAGCTTAGCGACGGGGAGTGGGGAGACCCAGTACTTC
>TRBJ1-5|NA|TRBV12-3/TRBV12-4|NA
CATSSRSGDNQPQHF
TGTGCTACCAGTTCCCGATCAGGGGACAATCAGCCCCAGCATTTT
>TRBJ1-4|NA|TRBV5-5|many
CASTWATNEKLFF
TGTGCCAGCACCTGGGCAACTAATGAAAAACTGTTTTTT
>TRBJ1-1|NA|TRBV7-2|NA
CASRQPNTEAFF
TGTGCCAGCCGACAGCCGAACACTGAAGCTTTCTTT
>TRBJ2-7|NA|TRBV7-2|NA
CASSKQGYGTEAF
TGTGCCAGCAGCAAGCAGGGTTATGGCACTGAAGCTTTC
>TRBJ2-6|NA|TRBV2|many
CASSESSGAGANVLTF
TGTGCCAGCAGTGAATCCTCAGGTGCGGGGGCCAACGTCCTGACTTTC
>TRBJ1-1|NA|TRBV12-3/TRBV12-4|once
CASSLPGDAFF
TGTGCCAGCAGCTTGCCCGGCGATGCTTTCTTT
>TRBJ1-2|NA|TRBV7-9|once
CASSPGTGRGGGGYTF
TGTGCCAGCAGCCCTGGGACTGGCCGGGGCGGGGGTGGCTACACCTTC
>TRBJ2-3|NA|TRBV20-1|NA
CSARPGDENYF
TGCAGTGCTAGACCGGGGGACGAGAATTATTTT
>TRBJ2-6|NA|TRBV10-3|few
CASRADGSGANVLTF
TGTGCCAGCAGGGCGGACGGCTCTGGGGCCAACGTCCTGACTTTC
>TRBJ2-7|TRBD1|TRBV20-1|NA
CSARANAGQVGNEQYF
TGCAGTGCTAGAGCTAATGCGGGACAGGTGGGCAACGAGCAGTACTTC
>TRBJ2-7|TRBD1|TRBV7-2|NA
CASSHTRGRVYEQYF
TGTGCCAGCAGCCATACCAGGGGGCGCGTCTACGAGCAGTACTTC
>TRBJ1-1|NA|TRBV11-3|many
CASSLDPGSAPPMAFF
TGTGCCAGCAGCTTAGATCCGGGAAGTGCCCCCCCTATGGCTTTCTTT
>TRBJ1-1|NA|TRBV25-1|many
CASRMNQDTEAFF
TGTGCCAGCAGGATGAATCAGGACACTGAAGCTTTCTTT
>TRBJ1-6|TRBD1|TRBV7-2|NA
CASSERGTETYSHLHF
TGTGCCAGCAGCGAACGGGGGACAGAGACCTACTCACACCTCCACTTT
>TRBJ1-6|NA|TRBV9|once
CASSLHKEYSPLHF
TGTGCCAGCAGCTTGCACAAGGAGTACTCACCCCTCCACTTT